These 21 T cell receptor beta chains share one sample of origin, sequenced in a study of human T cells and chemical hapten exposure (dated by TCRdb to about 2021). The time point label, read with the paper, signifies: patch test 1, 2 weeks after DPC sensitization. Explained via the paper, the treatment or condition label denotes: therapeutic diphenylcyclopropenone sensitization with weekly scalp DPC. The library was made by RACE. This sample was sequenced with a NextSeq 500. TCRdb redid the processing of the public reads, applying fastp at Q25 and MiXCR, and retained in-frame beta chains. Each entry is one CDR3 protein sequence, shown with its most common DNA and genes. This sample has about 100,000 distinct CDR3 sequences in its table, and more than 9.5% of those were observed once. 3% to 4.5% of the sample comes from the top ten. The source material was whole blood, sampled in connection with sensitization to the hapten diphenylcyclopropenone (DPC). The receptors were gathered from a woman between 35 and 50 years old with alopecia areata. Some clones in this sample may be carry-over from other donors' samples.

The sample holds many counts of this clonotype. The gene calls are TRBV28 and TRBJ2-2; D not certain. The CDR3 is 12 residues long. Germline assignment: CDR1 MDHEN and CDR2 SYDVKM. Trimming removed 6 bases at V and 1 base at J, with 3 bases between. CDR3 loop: CASSRNTGELFF. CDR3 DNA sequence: TGTGCCAGCAGCCGGAACACCGGGGAGCTGTTTTTT.

CDR3 protein: CASSYSRGNNEQFF. The CDR3 DNA is TGTGCCAGCAGCTACAGCCGGGGCAACAATGAGCAGTTCTTC. This chain uses TRBV11-3 with TRBJ2-1; either TRBD1 or TRBD2 may fit D (5 bases each). This CDR3 contains 14 residues. Trimming removed 4 bases from V and 5 bases from J, with 12 bases in between. The germline gives CDR1 SGHNT, CDR2 YENEEA.

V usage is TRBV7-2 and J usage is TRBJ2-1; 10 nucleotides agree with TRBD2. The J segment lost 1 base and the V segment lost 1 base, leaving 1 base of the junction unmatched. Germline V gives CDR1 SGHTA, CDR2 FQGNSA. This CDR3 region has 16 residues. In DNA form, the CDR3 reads TGTGCCAGCAGCTTAGTAGCGGGGGGTTCCTACAATGAGCAGTTCTTC. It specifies CASSLVAGGSYNEQFF.

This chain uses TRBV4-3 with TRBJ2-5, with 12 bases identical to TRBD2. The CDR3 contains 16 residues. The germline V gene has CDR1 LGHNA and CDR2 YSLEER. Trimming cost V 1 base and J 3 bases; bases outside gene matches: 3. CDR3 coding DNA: TGCGCCAGCAGCCAAGCTACTAGCGGGGGGAAAGAGACCCAGTACTTC. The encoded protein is CASSQATSGGKETQYF.

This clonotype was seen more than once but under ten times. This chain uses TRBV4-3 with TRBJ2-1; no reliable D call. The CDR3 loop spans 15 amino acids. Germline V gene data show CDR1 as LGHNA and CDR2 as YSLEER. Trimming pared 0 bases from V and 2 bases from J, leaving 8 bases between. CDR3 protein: CASSQDGQPYNEQFF. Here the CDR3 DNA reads TGCGCCAGCAGCCAAGATGGGCAGCCCTACAATGAGCAGTTCTTC.

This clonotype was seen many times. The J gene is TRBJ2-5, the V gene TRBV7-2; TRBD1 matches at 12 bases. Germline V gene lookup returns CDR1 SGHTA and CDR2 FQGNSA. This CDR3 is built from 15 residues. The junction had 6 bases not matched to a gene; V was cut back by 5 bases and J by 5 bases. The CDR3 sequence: CASSVTGTGGETQYF. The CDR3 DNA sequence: TGTGCCAGCAGCGTTACCGGGACAGGGGGCGAGACCCAGTACTTC.

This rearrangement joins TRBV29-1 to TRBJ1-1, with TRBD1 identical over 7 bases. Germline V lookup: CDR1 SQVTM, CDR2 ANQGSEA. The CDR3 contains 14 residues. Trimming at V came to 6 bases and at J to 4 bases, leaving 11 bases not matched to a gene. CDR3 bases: TGCAGCGTAACAACAGGGGCGGGGGTCACTGAAGCTTTCTTT. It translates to CSVTTGAGVTEAFF.

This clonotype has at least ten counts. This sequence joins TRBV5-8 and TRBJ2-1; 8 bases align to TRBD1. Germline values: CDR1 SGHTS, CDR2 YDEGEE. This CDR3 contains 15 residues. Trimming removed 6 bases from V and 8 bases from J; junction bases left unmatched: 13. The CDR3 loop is CASNPLSDRVDEQFF. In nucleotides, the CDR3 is TGTGCCAGCAACCCGCTTTCGGACAGGGTCGATGAGCAGTTCTTC. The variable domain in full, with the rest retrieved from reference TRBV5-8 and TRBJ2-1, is EAGVTQSPTHLIKTRGQQATLRCSPISGHTSVYWYQQALGLGLQFLLWYDEGEERNRGNFPPRFSGRQFPNYSSELNVNALELEDSALYLCASNPLSDRVDEQFFGPGTRLTVL.

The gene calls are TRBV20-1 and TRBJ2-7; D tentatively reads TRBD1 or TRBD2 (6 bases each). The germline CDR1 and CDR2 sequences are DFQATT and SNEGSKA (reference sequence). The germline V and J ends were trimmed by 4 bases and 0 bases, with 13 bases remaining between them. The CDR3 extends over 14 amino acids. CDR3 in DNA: TGCAGTGCTATGTCCCCGGGGGCCTCCTACGAGCAGTACTTC. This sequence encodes CSAMSPGASYEQYF.

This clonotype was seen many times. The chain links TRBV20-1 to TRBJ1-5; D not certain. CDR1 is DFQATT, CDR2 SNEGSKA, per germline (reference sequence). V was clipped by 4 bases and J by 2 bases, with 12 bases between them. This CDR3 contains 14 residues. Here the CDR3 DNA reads TGCAGTGCTATAAAGGGAATCGGCAATCAGCCCCAGCATTTT. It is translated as CSAIKGIGNQPQHF.

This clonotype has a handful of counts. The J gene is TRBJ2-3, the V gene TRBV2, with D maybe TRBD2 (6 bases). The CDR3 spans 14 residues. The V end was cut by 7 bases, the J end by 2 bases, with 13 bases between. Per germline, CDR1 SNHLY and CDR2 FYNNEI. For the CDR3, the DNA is TGTGCCAGCAAATCCGGGACTGTCACAGATACGCAGTATTTT. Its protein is CASKSGTVTDTQYF.

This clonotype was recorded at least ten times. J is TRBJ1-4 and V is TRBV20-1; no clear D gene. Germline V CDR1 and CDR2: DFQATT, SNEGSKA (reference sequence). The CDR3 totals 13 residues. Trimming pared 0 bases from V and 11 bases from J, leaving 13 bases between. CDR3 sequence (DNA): TGCAGTGCTAGAGAGGGTGAAGTCGGGAAACTGTTTTTT. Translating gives CSAREGEVGKLFF.

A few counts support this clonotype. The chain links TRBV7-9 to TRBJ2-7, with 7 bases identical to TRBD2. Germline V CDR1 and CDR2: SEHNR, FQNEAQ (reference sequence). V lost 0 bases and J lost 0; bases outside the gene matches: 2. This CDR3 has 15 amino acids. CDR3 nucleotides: TGTGCCAGCAGCTTAGCGGGGACTATCTCCTACGAGCAGTACTTC. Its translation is CASSLAGTISYEQYF.

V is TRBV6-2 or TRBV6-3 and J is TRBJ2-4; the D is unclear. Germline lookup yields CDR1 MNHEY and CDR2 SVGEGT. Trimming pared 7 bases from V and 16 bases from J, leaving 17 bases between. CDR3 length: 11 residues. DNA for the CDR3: TGTGCCAGCAACGAGGACGGCCGTATTTACTTC. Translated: CASNEDGRIYF.

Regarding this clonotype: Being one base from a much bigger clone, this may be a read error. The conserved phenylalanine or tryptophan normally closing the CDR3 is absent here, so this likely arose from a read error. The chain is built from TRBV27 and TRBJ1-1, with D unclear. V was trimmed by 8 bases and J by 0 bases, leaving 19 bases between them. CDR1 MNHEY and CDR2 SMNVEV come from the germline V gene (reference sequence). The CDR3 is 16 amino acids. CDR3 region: CASGSRSGSMNTEAFS. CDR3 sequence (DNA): TGTGCCAGCGGTTCCAGATCCGGATCTATGAACACTGAAGCTTTCTCT.

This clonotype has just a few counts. The chain's CDR3 is CASRFTGMGMNTEAFF. The CDR3 region has the DNA TGTGCCAGCAGGTTCACAGGGATGGGGATGAACACTGAAGCTTTCTTT. The V and J genes are TRBV27 and TRBJ1-1, with D possibly matching TRBD1 (6 bases). From germline, CDR1 is MNHEY and CDR2 SMNVEV (reference sequence). V was clipped by 6 bases and J by 0 bases, with 17 bases between them. This CDR3 region has 16 residues.

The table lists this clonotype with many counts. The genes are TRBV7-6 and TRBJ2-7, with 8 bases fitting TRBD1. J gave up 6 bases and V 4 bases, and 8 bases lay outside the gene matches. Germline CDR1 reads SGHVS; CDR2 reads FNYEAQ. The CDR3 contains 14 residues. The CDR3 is CASSSIGQGGEQYF. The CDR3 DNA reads TGTGCCAGCAGCTCGATAGGACAGGGCGGCGAGCAGTACTTC.

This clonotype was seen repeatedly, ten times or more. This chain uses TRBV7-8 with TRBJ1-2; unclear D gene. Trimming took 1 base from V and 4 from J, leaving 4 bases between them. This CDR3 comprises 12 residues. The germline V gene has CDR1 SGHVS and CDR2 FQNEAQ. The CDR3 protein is CASSLVSYGYTF. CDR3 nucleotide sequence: TGTGCCAGCAGCTTAGTTAGCTATGGCTACACCTTC.

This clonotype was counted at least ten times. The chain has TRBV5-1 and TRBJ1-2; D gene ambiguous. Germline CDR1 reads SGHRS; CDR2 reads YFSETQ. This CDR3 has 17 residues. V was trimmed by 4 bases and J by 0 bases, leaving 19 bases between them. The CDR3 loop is CASSLEGPTNANYGYTF. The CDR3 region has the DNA TGCGCCAGCAGCCTAGAAGGACCCACGAACGCTAACTATGGCTACACCTTC.

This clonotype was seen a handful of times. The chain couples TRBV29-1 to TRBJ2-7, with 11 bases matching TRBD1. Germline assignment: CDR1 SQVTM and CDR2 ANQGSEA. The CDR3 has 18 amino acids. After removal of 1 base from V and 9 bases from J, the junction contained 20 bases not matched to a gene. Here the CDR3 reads CSVEAGTGGIHGVRAQYF. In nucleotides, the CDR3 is TGCAGCGTTGAAGCCGGGACAGGGGGTATTCACGGTGTAAGGGCGCAGTACTTC.

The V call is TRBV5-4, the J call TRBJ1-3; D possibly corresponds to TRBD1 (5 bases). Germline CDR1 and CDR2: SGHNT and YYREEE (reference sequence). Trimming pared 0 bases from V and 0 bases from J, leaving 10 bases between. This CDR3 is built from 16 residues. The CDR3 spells CASSLGGDFSGNTIYF. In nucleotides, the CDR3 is TGTGCCAGCAGCTTGGGGGGGGACTTCTCTGGAAACACCATATATTTT.